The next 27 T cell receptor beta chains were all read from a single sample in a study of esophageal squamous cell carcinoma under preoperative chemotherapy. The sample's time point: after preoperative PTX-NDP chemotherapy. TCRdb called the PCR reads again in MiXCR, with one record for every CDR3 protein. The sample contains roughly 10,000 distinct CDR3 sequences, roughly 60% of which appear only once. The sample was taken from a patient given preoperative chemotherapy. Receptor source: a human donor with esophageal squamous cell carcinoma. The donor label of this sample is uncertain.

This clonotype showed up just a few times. DNA for the CDR3: TGTGCCAGCAGTTCGGACGTCCTTAGCTCCTACGAGCAGTACTTC. It yields the protein CASSSDVLSSYEQYF. The chain links TRBV7-2 to TRBJ2-1; no clear D gene. The J call is uncertain, as TRBJ2-7 better fits the DNA end. The CDR3 contains 15 residues. Germline lookup yields CDR1 SGHTA and CDR2 FQGNSA.

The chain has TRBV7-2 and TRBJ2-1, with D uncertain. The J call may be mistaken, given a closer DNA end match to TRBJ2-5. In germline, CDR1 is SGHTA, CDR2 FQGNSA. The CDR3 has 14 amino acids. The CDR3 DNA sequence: TGTGCCAGCAGCCCCTCGGGCAGTACGGAGACCCAGTACTTC. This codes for CASSPSGSTETQYF.

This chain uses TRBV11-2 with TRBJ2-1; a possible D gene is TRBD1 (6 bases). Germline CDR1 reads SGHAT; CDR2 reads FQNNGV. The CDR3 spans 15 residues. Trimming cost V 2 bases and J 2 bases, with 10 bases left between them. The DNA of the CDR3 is TGTGCCAGCAGCTTACAGGGGACGACCTACAATGAGCAGTTCTTC. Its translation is CASSLQGTTYNEQFF.

The CDR3 bases are TGTGCCAGCAGTGACAACAGGGCCTCCTACGAGCAGTACTTC. Its protein is CASSDNRASYEQYF. The chain links TRBV6-1 to TRBJ2-1, with D possibly matching TRBD1 (6 bases). The DNA end is a closer match to TRBJ2-7, so the J assignment may be wrong. Germline CDR1 reads MNHNS; CDR2 reads SASEGT. This CDR3 region has 14 residues.

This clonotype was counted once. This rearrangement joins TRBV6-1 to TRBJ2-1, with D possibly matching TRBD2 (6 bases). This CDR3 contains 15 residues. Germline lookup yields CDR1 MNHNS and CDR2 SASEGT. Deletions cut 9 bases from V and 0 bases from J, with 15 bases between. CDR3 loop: CASRLGVSSYNEQFF. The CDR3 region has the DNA TGTGCCAGTCGACTAGGGGTAAGCTCCTACAATGAGCAGTTCTTC.

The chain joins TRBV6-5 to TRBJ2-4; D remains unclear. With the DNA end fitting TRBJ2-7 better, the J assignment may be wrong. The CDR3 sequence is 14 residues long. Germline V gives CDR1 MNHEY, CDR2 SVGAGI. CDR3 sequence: CASSYSTGPYEQYF. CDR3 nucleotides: TGTGCCAGCAGTTACTCGACGGGTCCCTACGAGCAGTACTTC.

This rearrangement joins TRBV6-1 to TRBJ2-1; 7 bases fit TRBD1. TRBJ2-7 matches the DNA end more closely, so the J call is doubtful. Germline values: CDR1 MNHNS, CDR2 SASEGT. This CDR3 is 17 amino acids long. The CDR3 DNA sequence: TGTGCCAGCAGTGAAGCACGGATGGACAGGCGCGCCTACGAGCAGTACTTC. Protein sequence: CASSEARMDRRAYEQYF.

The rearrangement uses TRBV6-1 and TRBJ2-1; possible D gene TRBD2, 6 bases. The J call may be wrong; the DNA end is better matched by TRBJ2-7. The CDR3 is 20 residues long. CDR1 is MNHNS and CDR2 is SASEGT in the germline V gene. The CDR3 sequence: CASSSRGLLSGRRTTDTQYF. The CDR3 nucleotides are TGTGCCAGCAGCTCACGAGGTCTCCTCTCGGGACGCCGGACTACAGATACGCAGTACTTC.

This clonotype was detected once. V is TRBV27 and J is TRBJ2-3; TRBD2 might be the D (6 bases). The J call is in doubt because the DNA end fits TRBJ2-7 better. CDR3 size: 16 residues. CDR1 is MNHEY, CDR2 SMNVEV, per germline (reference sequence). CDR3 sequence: CASRGSLGGEQETQYF. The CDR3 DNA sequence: TGTGCCAGCAGGGGGAGCTTAGGCGGGGAGCAAGAGACGCAGTACTTC.

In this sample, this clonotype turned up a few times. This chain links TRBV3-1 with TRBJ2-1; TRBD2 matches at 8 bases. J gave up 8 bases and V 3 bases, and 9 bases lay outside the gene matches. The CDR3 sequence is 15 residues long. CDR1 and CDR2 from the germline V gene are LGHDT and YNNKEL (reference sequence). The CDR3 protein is CASSQGTRGIDEQFF. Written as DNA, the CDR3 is TGTGCCAGCAGCCAGGGGACTAGGGGGATCGATGAGCAGTTCTTC.

The CDR3 region is CASSSPGHKSSYEQYF. The CDR3 nucleotides are TGTGCCAGCAGCTCACCGGGACACAAGAGCTCCTACGAGCAGTACTTC. This chain joins TRBV6-1 and TRBJ2-7; a weak D match, TRBD1 (6 bases). Germline V gene data show CDR1 as MNHNS and CDR2 as SASEGT. This CDR3 has 16 residues. V was pared by 6 bases and J by 0 bases, with 18 bases between.

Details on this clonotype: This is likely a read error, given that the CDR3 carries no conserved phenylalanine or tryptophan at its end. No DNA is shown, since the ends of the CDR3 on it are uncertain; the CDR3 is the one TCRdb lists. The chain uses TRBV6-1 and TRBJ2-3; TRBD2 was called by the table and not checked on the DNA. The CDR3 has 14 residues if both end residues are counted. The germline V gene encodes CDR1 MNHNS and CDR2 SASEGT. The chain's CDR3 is CAGSGRRDPDTQYL.

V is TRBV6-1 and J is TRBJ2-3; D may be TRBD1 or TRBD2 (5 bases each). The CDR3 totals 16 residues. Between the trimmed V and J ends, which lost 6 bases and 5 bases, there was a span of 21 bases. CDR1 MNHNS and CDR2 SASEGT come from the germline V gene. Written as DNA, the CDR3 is TGTGCCAGCAGGGATGGAGTTGGGTCAGGGAGAGATACGCAGTATTTT. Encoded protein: CASRDGVGSGRDTQYF.

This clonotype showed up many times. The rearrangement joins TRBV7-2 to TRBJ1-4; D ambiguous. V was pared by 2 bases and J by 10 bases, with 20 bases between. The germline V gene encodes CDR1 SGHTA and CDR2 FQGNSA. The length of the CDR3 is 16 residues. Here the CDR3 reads CASSLNPGIAEGKLFF. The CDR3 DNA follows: TGTGCCAGCAGCTTAAATCCGGGAATCGCTGAAGGAAAACTGTTTTTT.

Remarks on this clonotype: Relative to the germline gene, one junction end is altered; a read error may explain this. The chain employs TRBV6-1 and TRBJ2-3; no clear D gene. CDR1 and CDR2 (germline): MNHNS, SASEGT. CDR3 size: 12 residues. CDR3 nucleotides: TGTGCCAGCAGGGCGCGCTACGATGCGCAGTTCTTT. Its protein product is CASRARYDAQFF.

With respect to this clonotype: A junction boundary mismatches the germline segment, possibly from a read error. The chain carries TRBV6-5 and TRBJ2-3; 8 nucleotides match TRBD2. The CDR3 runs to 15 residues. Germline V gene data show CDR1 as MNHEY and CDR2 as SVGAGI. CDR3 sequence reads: CASSLRAGDPETQYF. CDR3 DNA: TGTGCCAGCAGTTTAAGAGCGGGAGACCCAGAGACGCAGTATTTT.

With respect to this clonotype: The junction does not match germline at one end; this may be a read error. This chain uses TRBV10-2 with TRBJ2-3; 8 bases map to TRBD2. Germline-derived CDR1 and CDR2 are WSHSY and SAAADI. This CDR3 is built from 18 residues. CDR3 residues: CASSESDSGGFDPDTQYF. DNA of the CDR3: TGCGCCAGCAGTGAGTCGGATTCGGGGGGGTTCGACCCAGATACCCAGTATTTT.

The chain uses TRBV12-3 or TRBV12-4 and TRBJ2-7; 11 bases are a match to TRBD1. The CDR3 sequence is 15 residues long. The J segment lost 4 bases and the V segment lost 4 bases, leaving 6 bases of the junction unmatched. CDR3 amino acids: CASSWVGTGGYEQYF. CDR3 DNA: TGTGCCAGCAGTTGGGTAGGGACAGGGGGGTACGAGCAGTACTTC.

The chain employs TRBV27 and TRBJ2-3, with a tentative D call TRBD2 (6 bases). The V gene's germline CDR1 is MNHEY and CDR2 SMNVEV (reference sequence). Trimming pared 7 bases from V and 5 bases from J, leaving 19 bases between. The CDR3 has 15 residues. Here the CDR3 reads CASTLLAEQGDTQYF. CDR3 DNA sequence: TGTGCCAGCACCCTCTTAGCGGAGCAAGGAGATACGCAGTATTTT.

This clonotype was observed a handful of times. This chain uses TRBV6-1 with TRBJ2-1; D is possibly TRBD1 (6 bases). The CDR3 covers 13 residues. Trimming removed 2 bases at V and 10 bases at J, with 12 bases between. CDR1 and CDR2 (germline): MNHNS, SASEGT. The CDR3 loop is CASSENRVGEQFF. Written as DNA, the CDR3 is TGTGCCAGCAGTGAAAACAGGGTTGGAGAGCAGTTCTTC.

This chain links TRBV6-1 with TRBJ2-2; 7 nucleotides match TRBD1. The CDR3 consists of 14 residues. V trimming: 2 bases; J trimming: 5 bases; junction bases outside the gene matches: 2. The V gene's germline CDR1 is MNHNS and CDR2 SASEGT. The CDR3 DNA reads TGTGCCAGCAGTGAACACAGGGGAACCGGGGAGCTGTTTTTT. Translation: CASSEHRGTGELFF.

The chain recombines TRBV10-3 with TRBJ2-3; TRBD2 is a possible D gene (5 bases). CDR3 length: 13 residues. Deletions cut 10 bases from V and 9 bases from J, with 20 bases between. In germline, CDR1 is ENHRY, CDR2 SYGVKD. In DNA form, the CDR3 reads TGTGCCACGGTCGCGGAGGCCAAAAACACGCAGTATTTT. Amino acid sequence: CATVAEAKNTQYF.

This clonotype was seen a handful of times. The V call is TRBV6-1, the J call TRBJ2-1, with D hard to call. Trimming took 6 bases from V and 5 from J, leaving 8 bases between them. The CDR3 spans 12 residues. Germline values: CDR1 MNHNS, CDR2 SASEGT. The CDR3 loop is CASRGMDNEQFF. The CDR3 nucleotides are TGTGCCAGCAGAGGAATGGACAATGAGCAGTTCTTC.

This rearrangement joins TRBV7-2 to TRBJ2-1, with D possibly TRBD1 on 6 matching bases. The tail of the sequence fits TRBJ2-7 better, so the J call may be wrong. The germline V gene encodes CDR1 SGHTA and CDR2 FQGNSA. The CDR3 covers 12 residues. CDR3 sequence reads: CASSRVGAEQYF. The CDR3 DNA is TGTGCCAGCAGCCGGGTGGGGGCCGAGCAGTACTTC.

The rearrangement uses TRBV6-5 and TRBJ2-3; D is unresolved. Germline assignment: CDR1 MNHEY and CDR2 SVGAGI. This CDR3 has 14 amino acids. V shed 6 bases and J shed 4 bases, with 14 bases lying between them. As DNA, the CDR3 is TGTGCCAGCAGCTTAGGGCTCCCCTCAGATACGCAGTATTTT. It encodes CASSLGLPSDTQYF.

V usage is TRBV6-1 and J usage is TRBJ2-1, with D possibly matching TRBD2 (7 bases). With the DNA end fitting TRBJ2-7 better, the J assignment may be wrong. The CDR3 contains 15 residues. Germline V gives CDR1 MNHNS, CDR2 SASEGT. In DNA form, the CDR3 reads TGTGCCAGGGGGGGAGGGGGAGCAAGCACAGATACGCAGTACTTC. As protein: CARGGGGASTDTQYF.

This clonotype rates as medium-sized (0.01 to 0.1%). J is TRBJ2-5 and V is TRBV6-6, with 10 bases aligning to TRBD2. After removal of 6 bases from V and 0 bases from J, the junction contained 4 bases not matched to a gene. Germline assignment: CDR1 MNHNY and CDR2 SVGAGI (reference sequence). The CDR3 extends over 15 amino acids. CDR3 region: CASSQREGHQETQYF. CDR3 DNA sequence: TGTGCCAGCAGCCAGCGGGAGGGCCACCAAGAGACCCAGTACTTC.